This entry describes one T cell receptor (beta chain). Two replicates per tumor sample, mostly from around 4.9 ug of genomic DNA. Assay: immunoSEQ multiplex PCR; the TCRdb copy retains only in-frame clones and omits some. The sample holds about 24,000 clones; 26% are singletons and the top ten take roughly 16%. The source of the sample is a study of neoadjuvant anti-PD-1 for oral cavity cancer. Overall study: Patients mostly received three to four biweekly nivolumab doses at 3 mg/kg before surgery. Patients without progression got a fourth dose around day 43.

Time point denoted: after neoadjuvant nivolumab, at surgical resection. Patients had newly diagnosed, untreated stage II-IVA oral cavity squamous cell carcinoma. This TCR derives from a person aged 35-80 years with oral cavity squamous cell carcinoma. This material consisted of tumor tissue, taken after nivolumab (anti-PD-1) treatment.

CDR3 region: CAWSVRGGQETQYF. The CDR3 nucleotides are TGTGCCTGGAGTGTACGGGGGGGCCAAGAGACCCAGTACTTC. The rearrangement uses TRBV30 and TRBJ2-5, with 8 bases that match TRBD2. Looked up from germline, CDR1 is GTSNPN and CDR2 is SVGIG (reference sequence). V shed 0 bases, J shed 1 base, and the junction held 1 base outside the gene matches. The CDR3 sequence is 14 residues long. Based on the CDR3 plus reference TRBV30 and TRBJ2-5, the full variable domain is SQTIHQWPATLVQPVGSPLSLECTVEGTSNPNLYWYRQAAGRGLQLLFYSVGIGQISSEVPQNLSASRPQDRQFILSSKKLLLSDSGFYLCAWSVRGGQETQYFGPGTRLLVL.